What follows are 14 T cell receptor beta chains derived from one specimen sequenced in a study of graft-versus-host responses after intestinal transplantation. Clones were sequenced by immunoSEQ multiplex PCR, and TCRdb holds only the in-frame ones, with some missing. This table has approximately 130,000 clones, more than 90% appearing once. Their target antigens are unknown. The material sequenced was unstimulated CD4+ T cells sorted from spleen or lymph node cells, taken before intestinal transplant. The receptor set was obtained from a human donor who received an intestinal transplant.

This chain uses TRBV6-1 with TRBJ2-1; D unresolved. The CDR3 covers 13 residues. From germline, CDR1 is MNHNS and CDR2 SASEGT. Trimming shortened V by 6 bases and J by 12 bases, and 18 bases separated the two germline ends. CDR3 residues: CASSSDPLTGQFF. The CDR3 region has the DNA TGTGCCAGCAGCTCGGACCCTCTAACGGGGCAGTTCTTC.

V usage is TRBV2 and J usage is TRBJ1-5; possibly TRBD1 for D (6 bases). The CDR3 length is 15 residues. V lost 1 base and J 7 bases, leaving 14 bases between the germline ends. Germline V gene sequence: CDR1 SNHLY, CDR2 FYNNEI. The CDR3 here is CASSEVGGARQPQHF. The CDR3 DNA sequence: TGTGCCAGCAGTGAAGTCGGGGGGGCAAGGCAGCCCCAGCATTTT.

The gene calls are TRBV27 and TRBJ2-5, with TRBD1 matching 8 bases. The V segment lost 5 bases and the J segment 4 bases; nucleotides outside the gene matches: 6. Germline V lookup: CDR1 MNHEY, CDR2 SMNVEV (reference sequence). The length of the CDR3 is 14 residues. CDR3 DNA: TGTGCCAGCAGTCCCCAGGGGGCCGTAGAGACCCAGTACTTC. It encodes CASSPQGAVETQYF.

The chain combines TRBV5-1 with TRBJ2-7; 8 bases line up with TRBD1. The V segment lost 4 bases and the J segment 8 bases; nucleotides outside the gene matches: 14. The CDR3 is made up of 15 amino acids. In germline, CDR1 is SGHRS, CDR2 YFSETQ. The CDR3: CASSTTPGQVRKQYF. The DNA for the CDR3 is TGCGCCAGCAGCACGACTCCGGGACAGGTACGGAAGCAGTACTTC.

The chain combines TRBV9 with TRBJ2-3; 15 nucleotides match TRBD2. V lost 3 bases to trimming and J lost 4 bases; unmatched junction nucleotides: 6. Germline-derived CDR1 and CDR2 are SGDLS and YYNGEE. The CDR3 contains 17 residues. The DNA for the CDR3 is TGTGCCAGCAGCGGTGGGACTAGCGGGGGGAGGGCAGATACGCAGTATTTT. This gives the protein CASSGGTSGGRADTQYF.

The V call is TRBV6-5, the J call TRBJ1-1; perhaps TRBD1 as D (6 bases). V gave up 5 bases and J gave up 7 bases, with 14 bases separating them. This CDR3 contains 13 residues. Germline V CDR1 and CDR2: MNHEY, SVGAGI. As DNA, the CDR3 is TGTGCCAGCAGTGCTACAGGGTGGAGTGAAGCTTTCTTT. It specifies CASSATGWSEAFF.

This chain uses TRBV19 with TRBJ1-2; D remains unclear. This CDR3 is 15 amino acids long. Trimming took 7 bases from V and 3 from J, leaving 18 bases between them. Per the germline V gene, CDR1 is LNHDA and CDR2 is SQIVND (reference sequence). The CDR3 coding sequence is TGTGCCAGTACCCCCGCAGGTCGGATTGACTATGGCTACACCTTC. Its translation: CASTPAGRIDYGYTF.

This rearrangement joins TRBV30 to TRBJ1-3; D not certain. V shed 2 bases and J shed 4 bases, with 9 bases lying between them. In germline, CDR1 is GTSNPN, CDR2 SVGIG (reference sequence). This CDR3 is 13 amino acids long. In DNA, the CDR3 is TGTGCCTGGAGTACCAACGGGGGAAACACCATATATTTT. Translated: CAWSTNGGNTIYF.

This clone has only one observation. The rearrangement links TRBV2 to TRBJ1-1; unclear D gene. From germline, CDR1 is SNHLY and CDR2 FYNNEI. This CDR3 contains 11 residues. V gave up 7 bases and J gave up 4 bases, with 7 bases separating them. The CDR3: CASILGTEAFF. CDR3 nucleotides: TGTGCCAGCATCTTAGGCACTGAAGCTTTCTTT.

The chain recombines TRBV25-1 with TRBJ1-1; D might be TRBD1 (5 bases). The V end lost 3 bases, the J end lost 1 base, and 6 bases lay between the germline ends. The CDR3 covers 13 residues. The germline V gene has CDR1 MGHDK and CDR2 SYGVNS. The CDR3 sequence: CASSDGGNTEAFF. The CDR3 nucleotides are TGTGCCAGCAGTGATGGGGGGAACACTGAAGCTTTCTTT.

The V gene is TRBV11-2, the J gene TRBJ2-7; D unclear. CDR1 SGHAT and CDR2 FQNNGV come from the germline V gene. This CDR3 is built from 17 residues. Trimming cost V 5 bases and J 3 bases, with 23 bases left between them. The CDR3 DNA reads TGTGCCAGCAGCCTGTATACCCCAAAGACACGGAACTACGAGCAGTACTTC. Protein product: CASSLYTPKTRNYEQYF. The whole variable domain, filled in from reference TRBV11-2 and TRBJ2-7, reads EAGVAQSPRYKIIEKRQSVAFWCNPISGHATLYWYQQILGQGPKLLIQFQNNGVVDDSQLPKDRFSAERLKGVDSTLKIQPAKLEDSAVYLCASSLYTPKTRNYEQYFGPGTRLTVT.

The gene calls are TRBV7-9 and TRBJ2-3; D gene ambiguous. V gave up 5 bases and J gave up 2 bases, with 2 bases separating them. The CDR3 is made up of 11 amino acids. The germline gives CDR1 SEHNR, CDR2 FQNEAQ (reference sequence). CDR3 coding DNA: TGTGCCAGCAGCCACACAGATACGCAGTATTTT. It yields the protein CASSHTDTQYF. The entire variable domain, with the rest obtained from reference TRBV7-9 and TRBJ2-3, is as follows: DTGVSQNPRHKITKRGQNVTFRCDPISEHNRLYWYRQTLGQGPEFLTYFQNEAQLEKSRLLSDRFSAERPKGSFSTLEIQRTEQGDSAMYLCASSHTDTQYFGPGTRLTVL.

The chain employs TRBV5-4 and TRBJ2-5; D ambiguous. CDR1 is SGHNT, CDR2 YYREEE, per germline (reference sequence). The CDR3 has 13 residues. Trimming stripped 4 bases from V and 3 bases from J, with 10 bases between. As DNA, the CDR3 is TGTGCCAGCAGCCTCAACAAAGAAGAGACCCAGTACTTC. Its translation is CASSLNKEETQYF.

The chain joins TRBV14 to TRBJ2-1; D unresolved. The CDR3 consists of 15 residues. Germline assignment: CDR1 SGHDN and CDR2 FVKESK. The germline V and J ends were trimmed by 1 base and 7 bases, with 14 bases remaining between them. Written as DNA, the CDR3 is TGTGCCAGCAGCCAAGTTCCCAGGTTTTCAAATGAGCAGTTCTTC. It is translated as CASSQVPRFSNEQFF.